The 16 T cell receptor beta chains reported below all come from one sample, sequenced in a study of cytomegalovirus exposure and HLA in healthy donors. Amplification used 60 Vbeta primers and 13 Jbeta primers. TCRdb keeps only in-frame clones here, not all; method: immunoSEQ multiplex PCR. The table lists some 180,000 clones. The sample taken for sequencing was PBMCs. The receptors here all came from a man aged 25 to 40 in good health and CMV-seronegative.

The chain links TRBV11-2 to TRBJ2-7, with 8 bases aligning to TRBD2. The CDR3 covers 16 residues. Germline values: CDR1 SGHAT, CDR2 FQNNGV. The trim removed 2 bases at V and 4 bases at J, leaving 10 bases unmatched. The CDR3 sequence is CASSLNPLTGGYEQYF. For the CDR3, the DNA is TGTGCCAGCAGCTTAAACCCCTTGACGGGAGGGTACGAGCAGTACTTC.

The chain recombines TRBV6-1 with TRBJ1-2, with D unresolved. V lost 2 bases and J 4 bases, leaving 11 bases between the germline ends. Germline values: CDR1 MNHNS, CDR2 SASEGT. The CDR3 runs 14 residues. This CDR3 is CASSETGSGYGYTF. For the CDR3, the DNA is TGTGCCAGCAGTGAAACGGGGAGCGGCTATGGCTACACCTTC.

The chain employs TRBV2 and TRBJ2-7; 8 nucleotides align to TRBD2. V lost 4 bases, J lost 2 bases, and 7 bases stayed unmatched. The CDR3 extends over 15 amino acids. Germline V gene data show CDR1 as SNHLY and CDR2 as FYNNEI. The CDR3 is CASSGRSGVAYEQYF. CDR3 bases: TGTGCCAGCAGTGGGCGTAGCGGGGTCGCCTACGAGCAGTACTTC.

The V and J genes are TRBV7-9 and TRBJ2-5; 8 positions match TRBD1. Germline CDR1 SEHNR, CDR2 FQNEAQ (reference sequence). CDR3 size: 14 residues. Trimming took 4 bases from V and 11 from J; bases not matched to a gene: 12. The CDR3 DNA follows: TGTGCCAGCAGCTCCCGGGACAGGACTCGGGAGCAGTACTTC. Encoded protein: CASSSRDRTREQYF.

This chain connects TRBV10-3 to TRBJ2-1; 10 positions agree with TRBD2. Germline loops: CDR1 ENHRY, CDR2 SYGVKD. J was trimmed by 10 bases and V by 8 bases; bases with no gene match: 11. This CDR3 has 14 amino acids. The chain's CDR3 is CAISAELAGREQFF. The CDR3 bases are TGTGCCATCTCAGCCGAACTAGCGGGAAGGGAGCAGTTCTTC.

The chain links TRBV10-2 to TRBJ2-2; 8 bases are a match to TRBD1. The CDR3 is made up of 15 amino acids. Germline V gene sequence: CDR1 WSHSY, CDR2 SAAADI. After removal of 6 bases from V and 0 bases from J, the junction contained 3 bases not matched to a gene. CDR3 amino acids: CASSLQGANTGELFF. The CDR3 DNA sequence: TGCGCCAGCAGCCTACAGGGGGCGAACACCGGGGAGCTGTTTTTT.

This chain uses TRBV27 with TRBJ1-2; 7 bases agree with TRBD1. Germline loops: CDR1 MNHEY, CDR2 SMNVEV (reference sequence). This CDR3 has 14 residues. With V trimmed by 6 bases and J by 2 bases, 6 bases remained unmatched. CDR3 residues: CASRSRGGNYGYTF. The CDR3, as DNA: TGTGCCAGCAGAAGTCGAGGGGGCAACTATGGCTACACCTTC.

The chain links TRBV7-2 to TRBJ2-6; D is ambiguous. The CDR3 consists of 16 residues. Trimming shortened V by 4 bases and J by 0 bases, and 10 bases separated the two germline ends. Germline lookup yields CDR1 SGHTA and CDR2 FQGNSA. As DNA, the CDR3 is TGTGCCAGCAGCTCAAAAACAGTCTCTGGGGCCAACGTCCTGACTTTC. It translates to CASSSKTVSGANVLTF.

The chain uses TRBV7-9 and TRBJ1-2; TRBD1 matches at 10 bases. The J segment lost 6 bases and the V segment lost 3 bases, leaving 7 bases of the junction unmatched. Germline CDR1 and CDR2: SEHNR and FQNEAQ (reference sequence). CDR3 length equals 15 residues. CDR3 protein: CASSLGQGFENGYTF. The CDR3 DNA is TGTGCCAGCAGCTTGGGACAGGGGTTTGAGAATGGCTACACCTTC.

J is TRBJ2-2 and V is TRBV4-2; 7 nucleotides agree with TRBD1. The CDR3 has 17 amino acids. V lost 4 bases and J lost 5; bases outside the gene matches: 13. In germline, CDR1 is LGHNA, CDR2 YNFKEQ. The CDR3 nucleotides read TGTGCCAGCAGCCTGGAGATAGGGGGCCCGGGGACCGGGGAGCTGTTTTTT. This codes for CASSLEIGGPGTGELFF.

The rearrangement links TRBV11-2 to TRBJ1-4; unclear D gene. This CDR3 contains 13 residues. The V gene lost 0 bases and the J gene lost 7 bases, with 6 bases spanning the gap. Germline-derived CDR1 and CDR2 are SGHAT and FQNNGV. The CDR3 sequence is CASSLDRGEKLFF. For the CDR3, the DNA is TGTGCCAGCAGCTTAGATCGGGGTGAAAAACTGTTTTTT.

The V and J genes are TRBV10-1 and TRBJ2-3, with D uncertain. CDR1 is WNHNN, CDR2 SYGVQD, per germline (reference sequence). The CDR3 spans 13 residues. V shed 3 bases and J shed 5 bases, with 9 bases lying between them. The CDR3 protein is CASSDSPGDTQYF. CDR3 in DNA: TGCGCCAGCAGTGACTCCCCGGGAGATACGCAGTATTTT.

This rearrangement joins TRBV28 to TRBJ1-1, with D unclear. Germline loops: CDR1 MDHEN, CDR2 SYDVKM. Trimming took 5 bases from V and 11 from J, leaving 18 bases between them. CDR3 length equals 13 residues. The CDR3 here is CASSLPGGRLAFF. The DNA for the CDR3 is TGTGCCAGCAGTCTTCCCGGAGGAAGGTTGGCTTTCTTT. The full variable domain, in which reference TRBV28 and TRBJ1-1 provide the parts outside the CDR3, is DVKVTQSSRYLVKRTGEKVFLECVQDMDHENMFWYRQDPGLGLRLIYFSYDVKMKEKGDIPEGYSVSREKKERFSLILESASTNQTSMYLCASSLPGGRLAFFGQGTRLTVV.

The V gene is TRBV13, the J gene TRBJ1-2, with no clear D. The V and J ends lost 4 bases and 4 bases respectively, with 4 bases between them. CDR3 length: 11 amino acids. The V gene's germline CDR1 is PRHDT and CDR2 FYEKMQ (reference sequence). CDR3 DNA: TGTGCCAGCAGCTCCCGCTATGGCTACACCTTC. Its protein is CASSSRYGYTF.

The genes are TRBV7-9 and TRBJ1-1; a weak D match, TRBD1 (5 bases). Looked up from germline, CDR1 is SEHNR and CDR2 is FQNEAQ (reference sequence). The CDR3 sequence is 14 residues long. With 3 bases removed from V and 1 base from J, the gap between germline ends came to 9 bases. CDR3 protein: CASSLEGRNTEAFF. DNA for the CDR3: TGTGCCAGCAGCTTGGAGGGGAGGAACACTGAAGCTTTCTTT.

The rearrangement uses TRBV19 and TRBJ1-1; D uncertain. The length of the CDR3 is 13 residues. V lost 1 base, J lost 7 bases, and 10 bases lay in between. Germline CDR1 reads LNHDA; CDR2 reads SQIVND (reference sequence). CDR3 in DNA: TGTGCCAGTAGTATAGTGGGCACCCTTGAAGCTTTCTTT. Translation: CASSIVGTLEAFF.